This T cell receptor beta chain was retrieved from a study of PD-L1 blockade in urothelial cancer. The CDR3 has 16 amino acids. V lost 0 bases and J lost 1, with 13 bases in between. The germline gives CDR1 LGHNA, CDR2 YNFKEQ. This table comes from immunoSEQ multiplex PCR, and its TCRdb copy is limited to in-frame clones, with some not included. The profile shows about 43,000 clones, around 82% of them singletons. The sample's time point: peripheral blood 6 weeks after treatment start. V gene TRBV4-2 combines with J gene TRBJ2-7; TRBD2 is a possible D gene (6 bases). The clonotype comes from a man aged 55 to 70 with urothelial cancer. The source material was PBMCs, sampled around atezolizumab (anti-PD-L1) treatment. CDR3 DNA: TGTGCCAGCAGCCAAGATCGTGGCGGGGCGTCCTACGAGCAGTACTTC. Residues: CASSQDRGGASYEQYF.